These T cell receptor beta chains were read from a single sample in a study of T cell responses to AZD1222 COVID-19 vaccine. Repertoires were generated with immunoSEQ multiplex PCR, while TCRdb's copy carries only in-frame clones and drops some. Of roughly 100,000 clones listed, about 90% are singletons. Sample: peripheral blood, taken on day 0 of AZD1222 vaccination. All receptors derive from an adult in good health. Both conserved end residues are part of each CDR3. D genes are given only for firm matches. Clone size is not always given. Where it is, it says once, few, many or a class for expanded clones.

CASSPGQSSYEQYF | TGTGCCAGCTCACCGGGCCAGAGCTCCTACGAGCAGTACTTC | TRBV18 | NA | once | TRBJ2-7
CASSLGGSQETQYF | TGCGCCAGCAGCTTGGGTGGCAGCCAAGAGACCCAGTACTTC | TRBV5-1 | NA | NA | TRBJ2-5
CASSLGDTIYF | TGCGCCAGCAGCTTGGGGGACACCATATATTTT | TRBV5-1 | NA | NA | TRBJ1-3
CASSLAGQVTEAFF | TGTGCCAGCAGCTTAGCTGGACAGGTCACTGAAGCTTTCTTT | TRBV7-9 | TRBD1 | NA | TRBJ1-1
CASSNTYEQYF | TGCGCCAGCAGCAATACTTACGAGCAGTACTTC | TRBV5-1 | NA | NA | TRBJ2-7
CASTLRGPTGNTIYF | TGTGCCAGCACCCTCAGGGGGCCTACTGGAAACACCATATATTTT | TRBV7-2 | TRBD1 | NA | TRBJ1-3
CASSQVGTGTGELFF | TGTGCCAGCAGCCAGGTCGGGACCGGCACCGGGGAGCTGTTTTTT | TRBV14 | NA | NA | TRBJ2-2
CASTEQGASYEQYF | TGTGCCAGCACCGAACAGGGGGCCTCCTACGAGCAGTACTTC | TRBV6-6 | TRBD1 | NA | TRBJ2-7
CASSRRTYSGGAQETQYF | TGTGCCAGCAGCCGAAGAACCTATAGCGGGGGGGCACAAGAGACCCAGTACTTC | TRBV3-1/TRBV3-2 | TRBD2 | NA | TRBJ2-5
CASTVQSSGNTIYF | TGTGCCAGTACCGTACAGAGCTCTGGAAACACCATATATTTT | TRBV19 | NA | NA | TRBJ1-3
CASSLDQAGGNTDTQYF | TGTGCCAGCAGCTTAGATCAGGCGGGGGGGAACACAGATACGCAGTATTTT | TRBV11-2 | TRBD2 | NA | TRBJ2-3
CASSLGGSKNTEAFF | TGTGCCAGCAGCTTGGGCGGGTCTAAGAACACTGAAGCTTTCTTT | TRBV7-2 | NA | NA | TRBJ1-1
CASSPPMGPDTQYF | TGTGCCAGCTCACCACCGATGGGTCCAGATACGCAGTATTTT | TRBV18 | NA | NA | TRBJ2-3
CASSAQGLAGSTGELFF | TGCGCCAGCAGCGCACAGGGACTAGCGGGAAGCACCGGGGAGCTGTTTTTT | TRBV4-3 | TRBD2 | NA | TRBJ2-2
CASSGQAYEQYF | TGCGCCAGCTCGGGACAGGCCTACGAGCAGTACTTC | TRBV10-2 | TRBD1 | NA | TRBJ2-7
CASSLAAGVSSYEQYF | TGTGCCAGCAGCTTAGCGGCAGGGGTGAGCTCCTACGAGCAGTACTTC | TRBV7-2 | NA | NA | TRBJ2-7
CATSRDGTVKNIQYF | TGTGCCACCAGCAGAGATGGGACAGTGAAAAACATTCAGTACTTC | TRBV15 | TRBD1 | once | TRBJ2-4
CASSPTLAGGFETQYF | TGTGCCAGCTCACCAACCTTAGCGGGGGGATTTGAGACCCAGTACTTC | TRBV18 | TRBD2 | NA | TRBJ2-5
CASSLVRTGNQPQHF | TGTGCCAGCAGCTTGGTCAGGACAGGGAATCAGCCCCAGCATTTT | TRBV5-5 | TRBD1 | few | TRBJ1-5
CATSTRYNEKLFF | TGTGCCACCAGCACGAGATACAATGAAAAACTGTTTTTT | TRBV15 | NA | NA | TRBJ1-4
CASSFPVDPNQPQHF | TGTGCCAGCAGCTTCCCGGTGGACCCCAATCAGCCCCAGCATTTT | TRBV7-2 | NA | NA | TRBJ1-5
CASSVFPGQASNTGELFF | TGTGCCAGCAGCGTATTTCCGGGACAGGCTTCGAACACCGGGGAGCTGTTTTTT | TRBV28 | TRBD1 | NA | TRBJ2-2
CASSPPDSRGYEQYF | TGTGCCAGCTCACCACCCGACTCGAGGGGGTACGAGCAGTACTTC | TRBV18 | NA | NA | TRBJ2-7
CASSLAPTSPLHF | TGTGCCAGCAGCTTAGCGCCCACTTCACCCCTCCACTTT | TRBV7-2 | NA | NA | TRBJ1-6
CASSLNRNEKLFF | TGTGCCAGCAGCTTAAACAGGAACGAAAAACTGTTTTTT | TRBV7-2 | NA | NA | TRBJ1-4
CASSQAGSHGYTF | TGTGCCAGCAGCCAGGCAGGGTCTCATGGCTACACCTTC | TRBV9 | NA | NA | TRBJ1-2
CASSPPERINEKLFF | TGTGCCAGCTCACCACCGGAAAGAATTAATGAAAAACTGTTTTTT | TRBV18 | NA | few | TRBJ1-4
CATSRDEARTPYEQYF | TGTGCCACCAGCAGAGATGAGGCTAGGACCCCCTATGAGCAGTACTTC | TRBV15 | NA | NA | TRBJ2-7
CATSDSSGTPQHF | TGTGCCACCAGTGATTCATCAGGGACGCCCCAGCATTTT | TRBV24-1 | NA | NA | TRBJ1-5
CASSYSRSAGEYF | TGTGCCAGCAGTTATTCTCGGTCGGCAGGGGAGTACTTC | TRBV6-2/TRBV6-3 | NA | NA | TRBJ2-7
CASSPYDRVVGQPQHF | TGTGCCAGCTCACCGTATGACAGGGTAGTAGGTCAGCCCCAGCATTTT | TRBV18 | TRBD1 | few | TRBJ1-5
CASSGGLAGELFF | TGTGCCAGCTCAGGGGGCTTGGCCGGGGAGCTGTTTTTT | TRBV19 | TRBD1 | few | TRBJ2-2
CASSHPTNYGYTF | TGTGCCAGCAGTCATCCAACTAACTATGGCTACACCTTC | TRBV6-5 | NA | NA | TRBJ1-2